This TCR beta chain was captured by sequencing in a study of radiotherapy plus CTLA-4 blockade in lung cancer. The trim removed 5 bases at V and 6 bases at J, leaving 13 bases unmatched. The CDR3 runs to 17 residues. Germline assignment: CDR1 MDHEN and CDR2 SYDVKM. The table lists this clone with a count of one. The repertoire was sequenced with immunoSEQ multiplex PCR; TCRdb's copy has only in-frame clones and lacks some. The sample includes around 86,000 clones, around 83% of them seen just once. Specimen: peripheral blood, collected from a patient treated with radiotherapy plus ipilimumab. The origin of this receptor is a human donor with non-small cell lung cancer who had stable disease on radiotherapy plus ipilimumab. The gene calls are TRBV28 and TRBJ2-3; 11 nucleotides agree with TRBD2. The CDR3 region is CASSPLGSGRATDTQYF. The CDR3 DNA sequence: TGTGCCAGCAGTCCCCTGGGTAGCGGGAGGGCCACCGATACGCAGTATTTT.